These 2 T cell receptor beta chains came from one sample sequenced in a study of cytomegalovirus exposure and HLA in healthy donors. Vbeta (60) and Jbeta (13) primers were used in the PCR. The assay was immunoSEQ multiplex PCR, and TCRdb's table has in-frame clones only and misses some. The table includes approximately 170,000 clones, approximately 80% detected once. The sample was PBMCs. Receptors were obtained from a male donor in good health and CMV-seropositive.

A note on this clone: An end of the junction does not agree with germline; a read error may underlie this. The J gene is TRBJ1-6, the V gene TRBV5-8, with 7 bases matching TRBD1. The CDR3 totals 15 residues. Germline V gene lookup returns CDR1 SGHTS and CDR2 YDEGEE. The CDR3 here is CASTLTGPHNSPLHF. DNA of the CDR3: TGTGCCAGCACCTTGACAGGGCCTCATAATTCACCCCTCCACTTT.

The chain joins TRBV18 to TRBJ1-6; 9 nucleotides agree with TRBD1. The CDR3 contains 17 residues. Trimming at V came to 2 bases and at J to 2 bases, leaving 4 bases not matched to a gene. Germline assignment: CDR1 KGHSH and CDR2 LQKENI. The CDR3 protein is CASSPGTGRTYNSPLHF. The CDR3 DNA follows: TGTGCCAGCTCACCAGGGACAGGGAGGACCTATAATTCACCCCTCCACTTT.